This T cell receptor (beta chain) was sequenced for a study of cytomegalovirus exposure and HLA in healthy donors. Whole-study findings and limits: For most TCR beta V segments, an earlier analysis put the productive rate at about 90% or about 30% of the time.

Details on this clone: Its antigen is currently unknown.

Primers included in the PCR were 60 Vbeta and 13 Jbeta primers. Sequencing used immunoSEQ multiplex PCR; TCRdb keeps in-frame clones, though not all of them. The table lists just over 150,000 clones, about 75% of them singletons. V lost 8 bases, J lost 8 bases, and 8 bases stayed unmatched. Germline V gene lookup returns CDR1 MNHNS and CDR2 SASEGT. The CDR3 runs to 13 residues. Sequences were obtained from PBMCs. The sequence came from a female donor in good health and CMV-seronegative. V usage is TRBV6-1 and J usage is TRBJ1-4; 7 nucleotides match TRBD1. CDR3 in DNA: TGTGCCAGCCCCCTGACAGGGAGAGAAAAACTGTTTTTT. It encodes CASPLTGREKLFF.